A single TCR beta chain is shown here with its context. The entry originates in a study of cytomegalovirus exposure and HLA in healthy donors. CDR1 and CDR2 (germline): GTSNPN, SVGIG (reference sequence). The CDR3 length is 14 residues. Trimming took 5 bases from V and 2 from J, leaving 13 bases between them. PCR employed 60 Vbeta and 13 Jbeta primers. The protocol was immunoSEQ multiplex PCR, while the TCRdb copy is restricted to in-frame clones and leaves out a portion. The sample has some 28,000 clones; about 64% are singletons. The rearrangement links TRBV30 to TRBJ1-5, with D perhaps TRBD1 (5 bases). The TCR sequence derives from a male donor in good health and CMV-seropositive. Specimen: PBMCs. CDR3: CAWDSGTRNQPQHF. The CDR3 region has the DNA TGTGCCTGGGACTCCGGGACTCGCAATCAGCCCCAGCATTTT.